This is a list of T cell receptor beta chains from one sample in a study of cytomegalovirus exposure and HLA in healthy donors. Clones were sequenced by immunoSEQ multiplex PCR, and TCRdb holds only the in-frame ones, with some missing. Of roughly 150,000 clones in the sample, approximately 9% were seen once. The sample was PBMCs. These receptors came from a male donor in good health and CMV-seronegative. CDR3s include the opening cysteine and the closing phenylalanine or tryptophan. A D gene is named only where the DNA matches it firmly. Size tells how often a clone was seen (once, few, many) or the class of an expanded clone, and some rows leave it out.

j_call,clone_size,d_call,v_call,cdr3_nt,cdr3_aa
TRBJ1-2,few,TRBD1,TRBV7-2,TGTGCCAGCAGCCCGAAACACCGGGACAGGGGGCTTGGGGTAGCTGGCTACACCTTC,CASSPKHRDRGLGVAGYTF
TRBJ2-2,few,-,TRBV18,TGTGCCAGCTCACCGATTACGCTAACAGGCACCGGGGAGCTGTTTTTT,CASSPITLTGTGELFF
TRBJ1-4,-,TRBD1,TRBV25-1,TGTGCCAGCAGTGCCCCGCGAGGGGGCGGTGAAAAACTGTTTTTT,CASSAPRGGGEKLFF
TRBJ2-3,-,TRBD1,TRBV5-8,TGTGCCAGCAGCCCAGGACAGGGGATTACAGATACGCAGTATTTT,CASSPGQGITDTQYF
TRBJ1-3,-,-,TRBV28,TGTGCCAGCAGTTTCCCGCCGGGCTCTGGAAACACCATATATTTT,CASSFPPGSGNTIYF
TRBJ2-3,few,-,TRBV19,TGTGCCACGTCAAAGCTCACAGATACGCAGTATTTT,CATSKLTDTQYF
TRBJ1-2,-,TRBD1,TRBV28,TGTGCCAGCAGTTCCCAGGGGGCGTATGGCTACACCTTC,CASSSQGAYGYTF
TRBJ1-2,few,-,TRBV28,TGTGCCAGCCTTGGGGGGGCAGCGTTCTATGGCTACACCTTC,CASLGGAAFYGYTF
TRBJ2-7,few,TRBD1,TRBV5-1,TGCGCCAGCAGCACCGCCGGGACAGGGCAATCGTACGAGCAGTACTTC,CASSTAGTGQSYEQYF
TRBJ2-5,-,TRBD2,TRBV9,TGTGCCAGCAGCGGCAGCAAGCGGGAGAGGGGAGAGACCCAGTACTTC,CASSGSKRERGETQYF
TRBJ2-3,-,TRBD2,TRBV10-3,TGTGCCATCAGTGAGTCGACTAGCGGGAGCTTAGATACGCAGTATTTT,CAISESTSGSLDTQYF
TRBJ1-1,-,TRBD1,TRBV28,TGTGCCAGCAGTTTGGGGGGACAGGGAGACACTGAAGCTTTCTTT,CASSLGGQGDTEAFF
TRBJ2-7,-,-,TRBV4-2,TGTGCCAGCAGCCAAGATCCCCAGGAATCCTACGAGCAGTACTTC,CASSQDPQESYEQYF
TRBJ2-7,-,-,TRBV7-2,TGTGCCAGCAGCACTTCGTTCTACGAGCAGTACTTC,CASSTSFYEQYF
TRBJ2-7,few,-,TRBV4-1,TGCGCCAGCAGCCACCAAGAATCGGGGGTCGAGCAGTACTTC,CASSHQESGVEQYF
TRBJ2-1,few,TRBD1,TRBV5-1,TGCGCCAGCAGCCCGGGGACAGGGGGCATATCTGACAATGAGCAGTTCTTC,CASSPGTGGISDNEQFF
TRBJ1-2,few,-,TRBV28,TGTGCCAGCAGTTTGGATGGGGCCATCTGGGACTATGGCTACACCTTC,CASSLDGAIWDYGYTF
TRBJ2-7,few,TRBD1,TRBV7-6,TGTGCCAGCAGCTTAAAGAAGTCCGGGACAGGGACCTACGAGCAGTACTTC,CASSLKKSGTGTYEQYF
TRBJ2-7,few,TRBD2,TRBV5-4,TGTGCCAGCAGCCCCTTCGATACTAGCGGGAAGGGCGAGCAGTACTTC,CASSPFDTSGKGEQYF
TRBJ2-5,few,TRBD2,TRBV27,TGTGCCAGCAGTTCTCCTGCTAGCGGGGGGCCGCAAGAGACCCAGTACTTC,CASSSPASGGPQETQYF
TRBJ2-7,-,TRBD1,TRBV5-1,TGCGCCAGCAGCTTCACAGGGGGCGCCTCCTACGAGCAGTACTTC,CASSFTGGASYEQYF
TRBJ2-1,-,-,TRBV18,TGTGCCAGCTCACCAGGATCAGGGGCCCCTTACAATGAGCAGTTCTTC,CASSPGSGAPYNEQFF
TRBJ2-3,few,TRBD1,TRBV27,TGTGCCAGCAGGGACAGGGGGCTTTCGGATACGCAGTATTTT,CASRDRGLSDTQYF
TRBJ2-2,few,-,TRBV6-1,TGTGGATCGGACAGATCGAACACCGGGGAGCTGTTTTTT,CGSDRSNTGELFF
TRBJ2-1,-,TRBD1,TRBV4-2,TGTGCCAGCAGCCTCGGGACAGGTGGCAATGAGCAGTTCTTC,CASSLGTGGNEQFF